This T cell receptor beta chain comes out of a study of T-cell memory formation after mild COVID-19. Study in general: Largely, TCR clusters stayed within a single donor. Study results and caveats: Second-wave clones peaking on day 37 lacked confirmed SARS-CoV-2 specificity.

The ends were cut back, 3 bases at V and 5 bases at J, with 10 bases in the middle. The CDR3 contains 13 residues. CDR1 and CDR2 from the germline V gene are LGHDT and YNNKEL (reference sequence). Each CDR3 protein gets one entry after TCRdb re-called the 5' RACE reads with MiXCR. The sample records about 340,000 distinct CDR3 sequences, approximately 13% being singletons. On this clonotype itself: What it binds is not known.

The sequencing input was PBMCs or a T cell subset sorted from them (not recorded which). The chain employs TRBV3-1 and TRBJ2-5; TRBD2 is a possible D gene (6 bases). This clonotype originated in a man aged 18 to 29 who had mild COVID-19 (a few samples of this study predate the infection). Cell type and time point are not known. The CDR3 spells CASSQGRRETQYF. CDR3 nucleotide sequence: TGTGCCAGCAGCCAGGGGAGGCGGGAGACCCAGTACTTC.